Shown below are 16 T cell receptor beta chains from a single sample sequenced in a study of blood T cell repertoires in COVID-19. The repertoire was sequenced with immunoSEQ multiplex PCR; TCRdb's copy has only in-frame clones and lacks some. There are around 230,000 clones in the sample; around four fifths occur only once, and around 12% lies in the top ten. The sample was peripheral blood. Receptors originate from a woman between 55 and 75 years old with active or convalescent COVID-19.

The gene calls are TRBV7-9 and TRBJ1-1, with no clear D. Trimming shortened V by 6 bases and J by 2 bases, and 10 bases separated the two germline ends. Looked up from germline, CDR1 is SEHNR and CDR2 is FQNEAQ (reference sequence). CDR3 size: 13 residues. CDR3 in amino acids: CASSRGGNTEAFF. The CDR3 bases are TGTGCCAGCAGTAGAGGCGGAAACACTGAAGCTTTCTTT.

The chain uses TRBV5-1 and TRBJ1-4, with 8 bases matching TRBD1. The CDR3 sequence is 17 residues long. V lost 4 bases, J lost 4 bases, and 12 bases stayed unmatched. Germline V CDR1 and CDR2: SGHRS, YFSETQ. DNA for the CDR3: TGCGCCAGCAGCCCTCTTGCAACAGGGGGGGGTAATGAAAAACTGTTTTTT. Its protein is CASSPLATGGGNEKLFF.

This chain joins TRBV30 and TRBJ2-7; D gene uncertain. V was clipped by 2 bases and J by 2 bases, with 7 bases between them. Germline assignment: CDR1 GTSNPN and CDR2 SVGIG (reference sequence). The CDR3 is 12 amino acids. CDR3 residues: CAWSMGPYEQYF. As DNA, the CDR3 is TGTGCCTGGAGTATGGGCCCCTACGAGCAGTACTTC.

V gene TRBV5-6 combines with J gene TRBJ1-6; D ambiguous. Between the trimmed V and J ends, which lost 2 bases and 9 bases, there was a span of 6 bases. CDR3 length: 12 residues. Per the germline V gene, CDR1 is SGHDT and CDR2 is YYEEEE. CDR3 sequence: CASSFSGSPLHF. The CDR3 nucleotides are TGTGCCAGCAGCTTCAGTGGTTCACCCCTCCACTTT.

The rearrangement links TRBV27 to TRBJ2-7, with TRBD2 as a possible D gene (6 bases). Trimming took 10 bases from V and 6 from J, leaving 19 bases between them. Germline V gives CDR1 MNHEY, CDR2 SMNVEV (reference sequence). CDR3 length: 13 amino acids. The CDR3 here is CATHRGRGTEQYF. CDR3 DNA sequence: TGTGCCACCCATAGAGGGCGGGGCACCGAGCAGTACTTC.

This chain connects TRBV3-1 (or the pseudogene TRBV3-2) to TRBJ1-6; D possibly corresponds to TRBD1 (5 bases). Germline assignment: CDR1 LGHDT and CDR2 YNNKEL (reference sequence). V shed 7 bases and J shed 6 bases, with 16 bases lying between them. This CDR3 is 15 amino acids long. The CDR3 here is CASTQRQSRNSPLHF. CDR3 bases: TGTGCCAGCACCCAGAGACAGAGCCGTAATTCACCCCTCCACTTT.

To note about this clone: Additional DNA sequences in this sample encode the identical CDR3. The chain uses TRBV5-1 and TRBJ2-5, with 8 nucleotides matching TRBD1. The CDR3 sequence is 14 residues long. With V trimmed by 4 bases and J by 4 bases, 6 bases remained unmatched. Germline CDR1 and CDR2: SGHRS and YFSETQ. CDR3: CASSTGQGRETQYF. CDR3 nucleotide sequence: TGCGCCAGCAGCACAGGACAGGGACGAGAGACCCAGTACTTC.

The chain links TRBV7-9 to TRBJ1-4; D gene ambiguous. The length of the CDR3 is 14 residues. CDR1 is SEHNR and CDR2 is FQNEAQ in the germline V gene (reference sequence). Trimming cost V 6 bases and J 3 bases, with 11 bases left between them. The CDR3 loop is CASSKDRANEKLFF. The CDR3 region has the DNA TGTGCCAGCAGTAAAGACCGGGCTAATGAAAAACTGTTTTTT.

The chain employs TRBV6-6 and TRBJ1-1, with 8 bases fitting TRBD1. This CDR3 spans 14 amino acids. CDR1 is MNHNY, CDR2 SVGAGI, per germline (reference sequence). Unmatched junction bases numbered 3, after V lost 6 bases and J lost 0 bases. CDR3 in amino acids: CASRTTGVNTEAFF. The CDR3 DNA sequence: TGTGCCAGCAGAACGACAGGGGTGAACACTGAAGCTTTCTTT.

This chain links TRBV19 with TRBJ1-5, with TRBD1 matching over 9 bases. The trim removed 1 base at V and 7 bases at J, leaving 5 bases unmatched. Germline CDR1 LNHDA, CDR2 SQIVND (reference sequence). This CDR3 spans 15 amino acids. In DNA, the CDR3 is TGTGCCAGTAGTATAGGAGGGACAGGGAGGCAGCCCCAGCATTTT. It codes for CASSIGGTGRQPQHF.

V is TRBV5-4 and J is TRBJ1-3; D remains unclear. Germline V CDR1 and CDR2: SGHNT, YYREEE (reference sequence). Trimming pared 0 bases from V and 1 base from J, leaving 11 bases between. This CDR3 is 16 amino acids long. Here the CDR3 reads CASSLGPAGSGNTIYF. Written as DNA, the CDR3 is TGTGCCAGCAGCTTGGGCCCAGCAGGTTCTGGAAACACCATATATTTT.

V gene TRBV3-1 (or the pseudogene TRBV3-2) combines with J gene TRBJ2-5; 7 bases are a match to TRBD1. The junction had 0 bases not matched to a gene; V was cut back by 4 bases and J by 1 base. This CDR3 is built from 13 residues. Per the germline V gene, CDR1 is LGHDT and CDR2 is YNNKEL (reference sequence). The CDR3 nucleotides read TGTGCCAGCAGCCCAGGGGGCCAAGAGACCCAGTACTTC. It codes for CASSPGGQETQYF.

The rearrangement links TRBV5-1 to TRBJ1-4; TRBD1 matches 11 bases. Germline V gives CDR1 SGHRS, CDR2 YFSETQ. The CDR3 has 16 amino acids. V gave up 0 bases and J gave up 4 bases; unmatched junction bases: 2. This chain's CDR3 is CASSLGGQGVNEKLFF. CDR3 in DNA: TGCGCCAGCAGCTTGGGGGGACAGGGGGTTAATGAAAAACTGTTTTTT.

This chain links TRBV6-5 with TRBJ2-5, with 10 bases that match TRBD2. The CDR3 is made up of 16 amino acids. Germline CDR1 and CDR2: MNHEY and SVGAGI. V shed 0 bases and J 0 bases; nucleotides not matched to a gene: 1. Written as DNA, the CDR3 is TGTGCCAGCAGTTACTCCCTAGCGGGAGACCAAGAGACCCAGTACTTC. Protein product: CASSYSLAGDQETQYF.

V and J are TRBV9 and TRBJ2-5, with TRBD2 identical over 10 bases. J lost 0 bases, V lost 0 bases, and 8 bases had no gene match. The CDR3 is 18 residues long. The germline V gene encodes CDR1 SGDLS and CDR2 YYNGEE. Here the CDR3 reads CASSVGGLAGEYQETQYF. The CDR3 DNA reads as TGTGCCAGCAGCGTAGGTGGTCTAGCGGGGGAGTACCAAGAGACCCAGTACTTC.

The chain carries TRBV7-9 and TRBJ1-3; 9 bases are shared with TRBD1. In germline, CDR1 is SEHNR, CDR2 FQNEAQ (reference sequence). This CDR3 comprises 15 residues. J was trimmed by 4 bases and V by 5 bases; bases with no gene match: 6. The chain's CDR3 is CASSVGQGAGNTIYF. The DNA of the CDR3 is TGTGCCAGCAGCGTGGGACAGGGTGCCGGAAACACCATATATTTT.